A selection of T cell receptor beta chains follows, all from one sample in a study of blood T cell repertoires in COVID-19. The method was immunoSEQ multiplex PCR; TCRdb's version includes in-frame clones alone and lacks a portion of them. This table has roughly 120,000 clones, around 90% appearing once. The sample was peripheral blood. The origin of the receptors is a woman in her sixties or seventies with COVID-19, enrolled during active disease. Each CDR3 is given with its conserved first and last residue. Fields, in order: J gene, clone size, D gene, V gene, CDR3 DNA, CDR3 protein. The D gene is left open where the match is weak. Rows give clone size only sometimes, using once, few, many, or a class for an expanded clone.

j_gene: TRBJ1-2; abundance: NA; d_gene: NA; v_gene: TRBV18; CDR3nt: TGTGCCAGCTCACCAAGGACAGAAGGCTACACCTTC; CDR3aa: CASSPRTEGYTF
j_gene: TRBJ1-1; abundance: NA; d_gene: TRBD1; v_gene: TRBV19; CDR3nt: TGTGCCAGTAGCCCACAGGGGGCAAGGATGGAAGCTTTCTTT; CDR3aa: CASSPQGARMEAFF
j_gene: TRBJ2-5; abundance: NA; d_gene: TRBD2; v_gene: TRBV11-2; CDR3nt: TGTGCCAGCAGCTTTTTAGCGGGGGGGATTGAGACCCAGTACTTC; CDR3aa: CASSFLAGGIETQYF
j_gene: TRBJ2-1; abundance: NA; d_gene: TRBD1; v_gene: TRBV2; CDR3nt: TGTGCCAGCAAGCAGGACAGGGGCAATGAGCAGTTCTTC; CDR3aa: CASKQDRGNEQFF
j_gene: TRBJ2-7; abundance: NA; d_gene: NA; v_gene: TRBV6-5; CDR3nt: TGTGCCAGCAGTTACTCCGGTTCGAATATCTACGAGCAGTACTTC; CDR3aa: CASSYSGSNIYEQYF
j_gene: TRBJ2-3; abundance: NA; d_gene: NA; v_gene: TRBV9; CDR3nt: TGTGCCAGCAGCGTAGTAAGCACAGATACGCAGTATTTT; CDR3aa: CASSVVSTDTQYF
j_gene: TRBJ2-3; abundance: NA; d_gene: NA; v_gene: TRBV6-2/TRBV6-3; CDR3nt: TGTGCCAGCAGCTTTAGCGGCACTAGCACAGATACGCAGTATTTT; CDR3aa: CASSFSGTSTDTQYF
j_gene: TRBJ1-5; abundance: NA; d_gene: TRBD1; v_gene: TRBV5-1; CDR3nt: TGCGCCAGCAGCCTAGGACAGGGGGGTAGCAATCAGCCCCAGCATTTT; CDR3aa: CASSLGQGGSNQPQHF
j_gene: TRBJ2-1; abundance: once; d_gene: TRBD1; v_gene: TRBV5-1; CDR3nt: TGCGCCAGCACCCTTCGACAGGGAACGGGAAATGAGCAGTTCTTC; CDR3aa: CASTLRQGTGNEQFF
j_gene: TRBJ1-1; abundance: NA; d_gene: TRBD1; v_gene: TRBV6-1; CDR3nt: TGTGCCAGCAGTGCCGGACAGGGGGGGACAAGGGTAAGTGAAGCTTTCTTT; CDR3aa: CASSAGQGGTRVSEAFF
j_gene: TRBJ1-5; abundance: NA; d_gene: TRBD1; v_gene: TRBV6-5; CDR3nt: TGTGCCAGCAGCACCGGGACAGCATATCAGCCCCAGCATTTT; CDR3aa: CASSTGTAYQPQHF
j_gene: TRBJ1-1; abundance: NA; d_gene: TRBD1; v_gene: TRBV19; CDR3nt: TGTGCCAGTACTAAGACAGGGATGAACACTGAAGCTTTCTTT; CDR3aa: CASTKTGMNTEAFF
j_gene: TRBJ2-7; abundance: NA; d_gene: TRBD1; v_gene: TRBV20-1; CDR3nt: TGCAGTGCTAGTGGACAGGGAGTTTACGAGCAGTACTTC; CDR3aa: CSASGQGVYEQYF
j_gene: TRBJ1-5; abundance: NA; d_gene: NA; v_gene: TRBV3-1/TRBV3-2; CDR3nt: TGTGCCAGCAGCCCACAATGGGTCGGAGATCAGCCCCAGCATTTT; CDR3aa: CASSPQWVGDQPQHF
j_gene: TRBJ1-3; abundance: NA; d_gene: TRBD1; v_gene: TRBV7-2; CDR3nt: TGTGCCAGCAGCTTTATCGGGACAGGGGCCTCTGGAAACACCATATATTTT; CDR3aa: CASSFIGTGASGNTIYF
j_gene: TRBJ1-1; abundance: NA; d_gene: TRBD1; v_gene: TRBV30; CDR3nt: TGTGCCTGGAGTGCAGGGGGTGAGGGAAACACTGAAGCTTTCTTT; CDR3aa: CAWSAGGEGNTEAFF
j_gene: TRBJ1-2; abundance: NA; d_gene: TRBD1; v_gene: TRBV29-1; CDR3nt: TGCAGCGTTGATTCGGCAGGGGGCTATGGCTACACCTTC; CDR3aa: CSVDSAGGYGYTF
j_gene: TRBJ1-2; abundance: NA; d_gene: NA; v_gene: TRBV6-5; CDR3nt: TGTGCCAGCAGACGAACTAGACTGAACTATGGCTACACCTTC; CDR3aa: CASRRTRLNYGYTF
j_gene: TRBJ1-5; abundance: NA; d_gene: TRBD1; v_gene: TRBV18; CDR3nt: TGTGCCAGCTCACTGGACAGGGTAATCTTGAGCAATCAGCCCCAGCATTTT; CDR3aa: CASSLDRVILSNQPQHF
j_gene: TRBJ2-1; abundance: NA; d_gene: TRBD2; v_gene: TRBV7-7; CDR3nt: TGTGCCAGCAGTCCGCTTCAAAGGACTAGCGGGGGGGCAAATGAGCAGTTCTTC; CDR3aa: CASSPLQRTSGGANEQFF
j_gene: TRBJ1-5; abundance: NA; d_gene: NA; v_gene: TRBV9; CDR3nt: TGTGCCAGCAGCGTAGCTGGGGCAAGCAATCAGCCCCAGCATTTT; CDR3aa: CASSVAGASNQPQHF
j_gene: TRBJ2-5; abundance: NA; d_gene: TRBD2; v_gene: TRBV7-2; CDR3nt: TGTGCCAGCAGCTTAGGTGGGCGGGGGGAAGAGACCCAGTACTTC; CDR3aa: CASSLGGRGEETQYF
j_gene: TRBJ2-2; abundance: NA; d_gene: TRBD1; v_gene: TRBV6-5; CDR3nt: TGTGCCAGCAGCGACAGGGGGCTACTACTCGGGGAGCTGTTTTTT; CDR3aa: CASSDRGLLLGELFF
j_gene: TRBJ1-2; abundance: NA; d_gene: TRBD1; v_gene: TRBV29-1; CDR3nt: TGCAGCGCTGGGGACAGCTATGGCTACACCTTC; CDR3aa: CSAGDSYGYTF
j_gene: TRBJ2-1; abundance: NA; d_gene: NA; v_gene: TRBV18; CDR3nt: TGTGCCAGCTCACCGTCTATAGGGGTCTACAATGAGCAGTTCTTC; CDR3aa: CASSPSIGVYNEQFF
j_gene: TRBJ2-7; abundance: NA; d_gene: NA; v_gene: TRBV7-8; CDR3nt: TGTGCCAGCAGCTTAGACAGGTATGCCGCCGAGCAGTACTTC; CDR3aa: CASSLDRYAAEQYF
j_gene: TRBJ2-3; abundance: NA; d_gene: NA; v_gene: TRBV7-2; CDR3nt: TGTGCCAGCAGCTTGAAGGGTGGCGGGGCAAGCACAGATACGCAGTATTTT; CDR3aa: CASSLKGGGASTDTQYF
j_gene: TRBJ2-2; abundance: NA; d_gene: TRBD1; v_gene: TRBV18; CDR3nt: TGTGCCAGCTCACTGATGGGACAGATAAACACCGGGGAGCTGTTTTTT; CDR3aa: CASSLMGQINTGELFF
j_gene: TRBJ2-5; abundance: NA; d_gene: TRBD2; v_gene: TRBV19; CDR3nt: TGTGCCAGTAGTATATCGAGCGGGGGAATTCAGGAGACCCAGTACTTC; CDR3aa: CASSISSGGIQETQYF
j_gene: TRBJ2-3; abundance: NA; d_gene: NA; v_gene: TRBV6-5; CDR3nt: TGTGCCAGCAGTCAGGCGGATACGCAGTATTTT; CDR3aa: CASSQADTQYF
j_gene: TRBJ2-2; abundance: NA; d_gene: TRBD2; v_gene: TRBV9; CDR3nt: TGTGCCAGCAGCGTAGTCTGGGAGGGGACCGGGGAGCTGTTTTTT; CDR3aa: CASSVVWEGTGELFF
j_gene: TRBJ1-2; abundance: NA; d_gene: NA; v_gene: TRBV5-4; CDR3nt: TGTGCCAGCAGCTTGGTAGCAAATAACTATGGCTACACCTTC; CDR3aa: CASSLVANNYGYTF
j_gene: TRBJ1-1; abundance: NA; d_gene: NA; v_gene: TRBV21-1; CDR3nt: TGTGCCAGCACCGACAGGAAAAACATGAACACTGAAGCTTTCTTT; CDR3aa: CASTDRKNMNTEAFF
j_gene: TRBJ1-2; abundance: NA; d_gene: NA; v_gene: TRBV5-4; CDR3nt: TGTGCCAGCAGCACAGAACAGGGCTGGGGCTACACCTTC; CDR3aa: CASSTEQGWGYTF
j_gene: TRBJ1-1; abundance: NA; d_gene: NA; v_gene: TRBV6-5; CDR3nt: TGTGCCAGCAGCAGGGGACGCAGGGCTGAAGCTTTCTTT; CDR3aa: CASSRGRRAEAFF
j_gene: TRBJ1-1; abundance: NA; d_gene: TRBD1; v_gene: TRBV4-1; CDR3nt: TGCGCCAGCAGCCAAGATGGGACAGACTTCTTGAACACTGAAGCTTTCTTT; CDR3aa: CASSQDGTDFLNTEAFF
j_gene: TRBJ1-2; abundance: NA; d_gene: TRBD1; v_gene: TRBV3-1/TRBV3-2; CDR3nt: TGTGCCAGCAGATTGGACAGGGGAGGGGGCTACACCTTC; CDR3aa: CASRLDRGGGYTF
j_gene: TRBJ1-5; abundance: NA; d_gene: NA; v_gene: TRBV24-1; CDR3nt: TGTGCCACCAGTGATTTGAAGGGGGGGACCACTCAGCCCCAGCATTTT; CDR3aa: CATSDLKGGTTQPQHF
j_gene: TRBJ1-2; abundance: once; d_gene: NA; v_gene: TRBV4-1; CDR3nt: TGCGCCAGCAGCCAAGATTCAGGATCTTATGGCTACACCTTC; CDR3aa: CASSQDSGSYGYTF
j_gene: TRBJ1-4; abundance: NA; d_gene: NA; v_gene: TRBV4-1; CDR3nt: TGCGCCAGCAGCCAAGATAGCCGGCCCGGTAATGAAAAACTGTTTTTT; CDR3aa: CASSQDSRPGNEKLFF
j_gene: TRBJ1-5; abundance: NA; d_gene: NA; v_gene: TRBV2; CDR3nt: TGTGCCAGCAGTGAACAGGGAGGGTACCAGCCCCAGCATTTT; CDR3aa: CASSEQGGYQPQHF
j_gene: TRBJ2-5; abundance: NA; d_gene: TRBD1; v_gene: TRBV18; CDR3nt: TGTGCCAGCTCACCGATCGGACAGGCTCCGGAGACCCAGTACTTC; CDR3aa: CASSPIGQAPETQYF
j_gene: TRBJ1-5; abundance: NA; d_gene: NA; v_gene: TRBV24-1; CDR3nt: TGTGCCACCCCTCCCAATCAGCCCCAGCATTTT; CDR3aa: CATPPNQPQHF
j_gene: TRBJ1-1; abundance: NA; d_gene: NA; v_gene: TRBV2; CDR3nt: TGTGCCAGCATGGGCGGGGGGACTGAAGCTTTCTTT; CDR3aa: CASMGGGTEAFF